Listed here are 27 T cell receptor beta chains from one sample, sequenced in a study of T cell responses to AZD1222 COVID-19 vaccine. The protocol was immunoSEQ multiplex PCR, while the TCRdb copy is restricted to in-frame clones and leaves out a portion. The table shows roughly 100,000 clones, with about nine tenths occurring only once. The starting material was peripheral blood, obtained on day 0 of AZD1222 vaccination. The receptors originated from an adult in good health.

The chain couples TRBV7-9 to TRBJ2-1; D not certain. Germline CDR1 SEHNR, CDR2 FQNEAQ (reference sequence). The CDR3 extends over 18 amino acids. V lost 1 base, J lost 5 bases, and 21 bases lay in between. The CDR3 loop is CASSLGYRAVQWDNEQFF. DNA of the CDR3: TGTGCCAGCAGCTTAGGCTATCGGGCCGTTCAATGGGACAATGAGCAGTTCTTC. Together with reference TRBV7-9 and TRBJ2-1, the CDR3 gives the full variable domain: DTGVSQNPRHKITKRGQNVTFRCDPISEHNRLYWYRQTLGQGPEFLTYFQNEAQLEKSRLLSDRFSAERPKGSFSTLEIQRTEQGDSAMYLCASSLGYRAVQWDNEQFFGPGTRLTVL.

This clone appeared once. This chain links TRBV15 with TRBJ2-1; 8 bases match TRBD2. Germline assignment: CDR1 LNHNV and CDR2 YYDKDF (reference sequence). This CDR3 has 15 residues. The trim removed 3 bases at V and 6 bases at J, leaving 7 bases unmatched. CDR3 protein: CATSSGGAPVNEQFF. The CDR3 nucleotides are TGTGCCACCAGCAGCGGGGGGGCCCCGGTCAATGAGCAGTTCTTC.

The V gene is TRBV5-6, the J gene TRBJ2-7, with 14 bases fitting TRBD2. The CDR3 is made up of 19 amino acids. Germline V lookup: CDR1 SGHDT, CDR2 YYEEEE. V gave up 1 base and J gave up 0 bases; unmatched junction bases: 9. The CDR3 sequence: CASSLSTGTSGGSSYEQYF. In nucleotides, the CDR3 is TGTGCCAGCAGCTTGTCAACCGGGACTAGCGGGGGCAGCTCCTACGAGCAGTACTTC.

A word on this clone: Other DNA sequences in this specimen translate into the identical CDR3. The chain links TRBV5-1 to TRBJ1-1, with unresolved D. The CDR3 contains 14 residues. The V and J ends lost 1 base and 1 base respectively, with 8 bases between them. The germline V gene has CDR1 SGHRS and CDR2 YFSETQ. Written as DNA, the CDR3 is TGCGCCAGCAGCTTGTATTCGGCGAACACTGAAGCTTTCTTT. This codes for CASSLYSANTEAFF. Full variable domain (outside the CDR3, taken from reference TRBV5-1 and TRBJ1-1): KAGVTQTPRYLIKTRGQQVTLSCSPISGHRSVSWYQQTPGQGLQFLFEYFSETQRNKGNFPGRFSGRQFSNSRSEMNVSTLELGDSALYLCASSLYSANTEAFFGQGTRLTVV.

This clone has just a few counts. The chain couples TRBV6-1 to TRBJ2-7; D is undetermined. The CDR3 loop spans 15 amino acids. Trimming left V 1 base short and J 2 bases short, with 12 bases between. The germline V gene has CDR1 MNHNS and CDR2 SASEGT. This CDR3 reads CASSEEAAQTYEQYF. DNA of the CDR3: TGTGCCAGCAGTGAAGAGGCAGCTCAAACCTACGAGCAGTACTTC.

V gene TRBV6-5 combines with J gene TRBJ2-1, with TRBD2 identical over 8 bases. The V and J ends lost 7 bases and 14 bases, in that order; junction bases with no gene match: 10. The CDR3 covers 12 residues. Germline-derived CDR1 and CDR2 are MNHEY and SVGAGI. The CDR3 DNA reads as TGTGCCAGCAATCCAGCCCGGGGGGGCGAGTTCTTC. The encoded protein is CASNPARGGEFF.

The gene calls are TRBV5-1 and TRBJ1-1; 7 nucleotides match TRBD1. CDR1 and CDR2 from the germline V gene are SGHRS and YFSETQ. The CDR3 extends over 16 amino acids. V trimming: 0 bases; J trimming: 4 bases; junction bases outside the gene matches: 9. The CDR3 bases are TGCGCCAGCAGCTTGGGCCAATTACAGGGGAGCACTGAAGCTTTCTTT. Protein sequence: CASSLGQLQGSTEAFF.

This chain uses TRBV3-1 (or the pseudogene TRBV3-2) with TRBJ2-3; D possibly corresponds to TRBD2 (5 bases). This CDR3 comprises 19 residues. Trimming took 1 base from V and 3 from J, leaving 23 bases between them. Germline CDR1 reads LGHDT; CDR2 reads YNNKEL (reference sequence). DNA of the CDR3: TGTGCCAGCAGCCAAGTAAACGCCCCTAGCCCTCGGGTGACAGATACGCAGTATTTT. Translating gives CASSQVNAPSPRVTDTQYF.

V gene TRBV28 combines with J gene TRBJ1-5; 7 bases are a match to TRBD1. The CDR3 has 11 residues. Germline lookup yields CDR1 MDHEN and CDR2 SYDVKM. After removal of 6 bases from V and 12 bases from J, the junction contained 5 bases not matched to a gene. The DNA of the CDR3 is TGTGCCAGCAGGCGGGCAGGGGGCCAGCATTTT. It specifies CASRRAGGQHF.

V is TRBV21-1 and J is TRBJ2-6. TRBV21-1 is a recognized pseudogene. The CDR3 runs 18 residues. The CDR3 is CASKTWDAGSSGANVLTF. CDR3 bases: TGTGCCAGCAAAACATGGGACGCCGGGTCCTCTGGGGCCAACGTCCTGACTTTC.

The V gene is TRBV29-1, the J gene TRBJ1-4; a weak D match, TRBD1 (6 bases). Germline V gives CDR1 SQVTM, CDR2 ANQGSEA. V was cut by 6 bases and J by 2 bases, with 10 bases left in between. This CDR3 contains 13 residues. DNA for the CDR3: TGCAGCGTCATCGGACAGACTAATGAAAAACTGTTTTTT. This gives the protein CSVIGQTNEKLFF.

This clone has only one observation. The chain carries TRBV6-2 or TRBV6-3 and TRBJ2-1; D gene unclear. The CDR3 sequence is 12 residues long. Germline values: CDR1 MNHEY, CDR2 SVGEGT. Between the trimmed V and J ends, which lost 5 bases and 4 bases, there was a span of 6 bases. CDR3 protein: CASSRAYNEQFF. In DNA form, the CDR3 reads TGTGCCAGCAGTCGCGCATACAATGAGCAGTTCTTC.

The chain recombines TRBV2 with TRBJ2-5; D may be TRBD2 (7 bases). V shed 1 base and J shed 4 bases, with 16 bases lying between them. The CDR3 totals 16 residues. Per germline, CDR1 SNHLY and CDR2 FYNNEI. CDR3 region: CASSEGGGHVGETQYF. The CDR3 DNA reads TGTGCCAGCAGTGAAGGCGGGGGCCACGTCGGAGAGACCCAGTACTTC.

This chain connects TRBV15 to TRBJ1-2; unclear D gene. The CDR3 runs 14 residues. With 1 base removed from V and 3 bases from J, the gap between germline ends came to 9 bases. Germline CDR1 is LNHNV and CDR2 is YYDKDF (reference sequence). The CDR3 reads CATSRVVTDYGYTF. The CDR3, as DNA: TGTGCCACCAGCAGAGTTGTAACGGACTATGGCTACACCTTC.

The chain couples TRBV5-1 to TRBJ2-7; 8 bases agree with TRBD1. The V and J ends lost 0 bases and 3 bases, in that order; junction bases with no gene match: 5. The germline gives CDR1 SGHRS, CDR2 YFSETQ. This CDR3 is built from 15 residues. For the CDR3, the DNA is TGCGCCAGCAGCTTGGTAGGGACAGGTCTCTACGAGCAGTACTTC. It yields the protein CASSLVGTGLYEQYF.

The chain carries TRBV6-5 and TRBJ2-1, with D possibly being TRBD1 or TRBD2 (5 bases each). Germline-derived CDR1 and CDR2 are MNHEY and SVGAGI. The CDR3 is 15 residues long. Trimming took 2 bases from V and 6 from J, leaving 14 bases between them. This chain's CDR3 is CASSYVPRAGNEQFF. CDR3 DNA: TGTGCCAGCAGTTACGTCCCCAGGGCGGGCAATGAGCAGTTCTTC.

The V gene is TRBV3-1 (or the pseudogene TRBV3-2), the J gene TRBJ1-3; 10 nucleotides agree with TRBD1. Germline V CDR1 and CDR2: LGHDT, YNNKEL (reference sequence). The CDR3 runs to 17 residues. V lost 4 bases to trimming and J lost 4 bases; unmatched junction nucleotides: 10. CDR3 DNA sequence: TGTGCCAGCAGCCGGGGGGACAGGGGTCGTTACGGAAACACCATATATTTT. Amino acid sequence: CASSRGDRGRYGNTIYF.

The CDR3 DNA is TGTGCCAGCAGCTTAACTTGGGACTCCTACGAGCAGTACTTC. It translates to CASSLTWDSYEQYF. J is TRBJ2-7 and V is TRBV7-9; no firm D call. CDR1 SEHNR and CDR2 FQNEAQ come from the germline V gene (reference sequence). The CDR3 has 14 amino acids. The V gene lost 2 bases and the J gene lost 0 bases, with 8 bases spanning the gap.

This rearrangement joins TRBV28 to TRBJ1-5, with D perhaps TRBD1 (6 bases). The CDR3 totals 15 residues. Germline-derived CDR1 and CDR2 are MDHEN and SYDVKM. Trimming pared 5 bases from V and 4 bases from J, leaving 15 bases between. CDR3 protein: CASSLQGLGNQPQHF. The CDR3 DNA sequence: TGTGCCAGCAGTCTACAGGGTCTTGGTAATCAGCCCCAGCATTTT.

This clone was detected only once. J is TRBJ2-1 and V is TRBV7-8, with D maybe TRBD1 (6 bases). Trimming left V 6 bases short and J 2 bases short, with 17 bases between. This CDR3 contains 16 residues. Germline CDR1 is SGHVS and CDR2 is FQNEAQ. This CDR3 is CASRLNRVSTYNEQFF. In DNA form, the CDR3 reads TGTGCCAGCAGACTAAACAGGGTTAGCACCTACAATGAGCAGTTCTTC.

The rearrangement links TRBV6-2 or TRBV6-3 to TRBJ2-5; TRBD2 matches at 8 bases. The germline gives CDR1 MNHEY, CDR2 SVGEGT. CDR3 length equals 15 residues. V lost 0 bases and J lost 5; bases outside the gene matches: 5. CDR3 amino acids: CASSYSKAGVETQYF. CDR3 DNA: TGTGCCAGCAGTTACTCCAAAGCGGGGGTGGAGACCCAGTACTTC.

This clone was counted only a few times. The rearrangement joins TRBV25-1 to TRBJ1-2, with TRBD1 identical over 8 bases. After removal of 2 bases from V and 6 bases from J, the junction contained 5 bases not matched to a gene. In germline, CDR1 is MGHDK, CDR2 SYGVNS. The CDR3 is 14 amino acids. This CDR3 is CASSEGQGVNGYTF. In DNA, the CDR3 is TGTGCCAGCAGTGAAGGACAGGGCGTGAATGGCTACACCTTC.

V gene TRBV27 combines with J gene TRBJ1-5, with D unresolved. The length of the CDR3 is 15 residues. V was clipped by 6 bases and J by 2 bases, with 14 bases between them. Germline V gene sequence: CDR1 MNHEY, CDR2 SMNVEV (reference sequence). The CDR3 is CASSSGLRGNQPQHF. In DNA, the CDR3 is TGTGCCAGCAGCTCAGGACTTCGGGGCAATCAGCCCCAGCATTTT.

The V and J genes are TRBV15 and TRBJ1-6; D remains ambiguous. The CDR3 spans 14 residues. Germline values: CDR1 LNHNV, CDR2 YYDKDF (reference sequence). Trimming stripped 0 bases from V and 7 bases from J, with 7 bases between. DNA for the CDR3: TGTGCCACCAGCAGAGACAGGCAGAATTCACCCCTCCACTTT. Protein product: CATSRDRQNSPLHF.

This chain connects TRBV27 to TRBJ2-3, with TRBD2 matching 7 bases. V gave up 6 bases and J gave up 6 bases; unmatched junction bases: 15. The CDR3 loop spans 16 amino acids. The germline V gene encodes CDR1 MNHEY and CDR2 SMNVEV (reference sequence). CDR3 region: CASRQNSGAPGDTQYF. For the CDR3, the DNA is TGTGCCAGCAGGCAGAACAGCGGGGCCCCCGGGGATACGCAGTATTTT.

This chain uses TRBV6-5 with TRBJ1-1; D may be TRBD1 (5 bases). Germline-derived CDR1 and CDR2 are MNHEY and SVGAGI. The CDR3 is 12 residues long. Trimming stripped 4 bases from V and 11 bases from J, with 14 bases between. CDR3 coding DNA: TGTGCCAGCAGTTCCCCTCCGGGGCGGGCTTTCTTT. Protein: CASSSPPGRAFF.

The gene calls are TRBV19 and TRBJ1-1, with D perhaps TRBD1 (6 bases). V lost 8 bases, J lost 3 bases, and 19 bases lay in between. The CDR3 extends over 15 amino acids. CDR1 is LNHDA, CDR2 SQIVND, per germline (reference sequence). CDR3 in amino acids: CASEGTLSGHTEAFF. The CDR3, as DNA: TGTGCCAGTGAGGGGACATTATCCGGCCACACTGAAGCTTTCTTT. The whole variable domain, filled in from reference TRBV19 and TRBJ1-1, reads DGGITQSPKYLFRKEGQNVTLSCEQNLNHDAMYWYRQDPGQGLRLIYYSQIVNDFQKGDIAEGYSVSREKKESFPLTVTSAQKNPTAFYLCASEGTLSGHTEAFFGQGTRLTVV.